Shown below are 26 T cell receptor beta chains from a single sample sequenced in a study of T-cell reconstitution after alpha-beta-depleted transplantation in children. Preparation of the TCRbeta library involved a method that used unique molecular identifiers. TCRdb recomputed calls from the PCR reads with MiXCR, one row per CDR3 protein. The table lists about 830,000 distinct CDR3 sequences, about 16% of them singletons. The input for sequencing was PBMCs, mostly from graft donor cells, taken 360 days after TCRalphabeta/CD19-depleted stem cell transplant. The receptors were sampled from a male patient between 5 and 17 years old who had a stem cell transplant for acute lymphoblastic leukemia, so the T cells may come from the graft donor.

The rearrangement links TRBV18 to TRBJ2-5; 8 nucleotides agree with TRBD1. CDR3 size: 16 residues. V was pared by 3 bases and J by 2 bases, with 8 bases of the junction left unmatched. Germline CDR1 KGHSH, CDR2 LQKENI. In DNA form, the CDR3 reads TGTGCCAGCTCACCCAGGGGGCGAAGAGAGCAAGAGACCCAGTACTTC. This encodes CASSPRGRREQETQYF.

This clonotype was seen a few times. This sequence joins TRBV4-3 and TRBJ1-6, with 12 positions matching TRBD1. V was clipped by 0 bases and J by 0 bases; unmatched bases: 6. CDR1 is LGHNA, CDR2 YSLEER, per germline. CDR3 length: 20 residues. As DNA, the CDR3 is TGCGCCAGCAGCCAAGACAGGGGACAGGGGGCGTTCTCCTATAATTCACCCCTCCACTTT. It codes for CASSQDRGQGAFSYNSPLHF.

This clonotype was seen a handful of times. This chain connects TRBV5-1 to TRBJ2-7; TRBD1 agrees at 7 bases. Germline V gene lookup returns CDR1 SGHRS and CDR2 YFSETQ. The V and J ends lost 0 bases and 3 bases, in that order; junction bases with no gene match: 12. CDR3 size: 17 residues. This chain's CDR3 is CASSLAKAGQVDYEQYF. The CDR3 DNA follows: TGCGCCAGCAGCTTGGCCAAAGCCGGACAGGTAGACTACGAGCAGTACTTC.

This chain joins TRBV5-1 and TRBJ1-4, with D unresolved. The germline CDR1 and CDR2 sequences are SGHRS and YFSETQ. The V and J ends lost 1 base and 5 bases respectively, with 12 bases between them. The CDR3 is 15 residues long. The CDR3 DNA reads TGCGCCAGCAGCTTGCGAACCACGGAGAATGAAAAACTGTTTTTT. Protein product: CASSLRTTENEKLFF. The whole variable domain, remainder taken from reference TRBV5-1 and TRBJ1-4, is KAGVTQTPRYLIKTRGQQVTLSCSPISGHRSVSWYQQTPGQGLQFLFEYFSETQRNKGNFPGRFSGRQFSNSRSEMNVSTLELGDSALYLCASSLRTTENEKLFFGSGTQLSVL.

This clonotype was recorded a few times. The V and J genes are TRBV20-1 and TRBJ2-1; D may be TRBD2 (7 bases). Trimming took off 0 bases at V and 2 bases at J, with 20 bases between the two ends. CDR3 size: 18 residues. Germline lookup yields CDR1 DFQATT and CDR2 SNEGSKA (reference sequence). The CDR3 DNA reads as TGCAGTGCTAGAGATCGGGGCCTGGAGGGGGGGGCCTACAATGAGCAGTTCTTC. This sequence encodes CSARDRGLEGGAYNEQFF.

This clonotype was recorded a few times. This chain uses TRBV24-1 with TRBJ2-1, with TRBD2 matching over 7 bases. This CDR3 is built from 17 residues. Germline values: CDR1 KGHDR, CDR2 SFDVKD. The V gene end was trimmed by 0 bases and the J gene end by 0 bases; junction bases not matched to a gene: 4. CDR3 residues: CATSDLESSGSYNEQFF. CDR3 bases: TGTGCCACCAGTGATTTGGAGTCTAGCGGCTCCTACAATGAGCAGTTCTTC.

The chain uses TRBV12-3 or TRBV12-4 and TRBJ2-7; the D is unclear. CDR3 length: 13 residues. Trimming left V 6 bases short and J 3 bases short, with 12 bases between. CDR3 coding DNA: TGTGCCAGCAGCGGTCTACTTTTCTACGAGCAGTACTTC. This translates into CASSGLLFYEQYF.

This clonotype was seen a handful of times. V gene TRBV6-1 combines with J gene TRBJ1-5; TRBD1 is a possible D gene (5 bases). Trimming removed 3 bases from V and 4 bases from J, with 16 bases in between. The CDR3 loop spans 16 amino acids. CDR1 is MNHNS, CDR2 SASEGT, per germline. The CDR3 bases are TGTGCCAGCAGTGAGACCATTCAGGGAGGGAATCAGCCCCAGCATTTT. Protein product: CASSETIQGGNQPQHF.

This rearrangement joins TRBV13 to TRBJ1-4; D perhaps matches TRBD1 (6 bases). V gave up 5 bases and J gave up 6 bases, with 16 bases separating them. CDR1 and CDR2 from the germline V gene are PRHDT and FYEKMQ (reference sequence). The CDR3 covers 15 residues. CDR3 in amino acids: CASSEHINRDEKLFF. For the CDR3, the DNA is TGTGCCAGCAGCGAACACATCAACAGGGATGAAAAACTGTTTTTT.

A few counts support this clonotype. V is TRBV4-1 and J is TRBJ1-1; D is ambiguous. Germline V gene data show CDR1 as MGHRA and CDR2 as YSYEKL. CDR3 size: 15 residues. V was clipped by 0 bases and J by 4 bases, with 12 bases between them. CDR3 residues: CASSQEGRRVTEAFF. Written as DNA, the CDR3 is TGCGCCAGCAGCCAAGAAGGGCGGCGGGTCACTGAAGCTTTCTTT.

Only a few counts were recorded for this clonotype. The rearrangement uses TRBV24-1 and TRBJ2-5, with D possibly being TRBD1 (5 bases). The germline V and J ends were trimmed by 4 bases and 7 bases, with 21 bases remaining between them. There are 16 residues in the CDR3. In germline, CDR1 is KGHDR, CDR2 SFDVKD. The CDR3 DNA reads TGTGCCACCAGTGACTCACAGGACATGATTAGAGTGACCCAGTACTTC. Translating it yields CATSDSQDMIRVTQYF.

This clonotype showed up just a few times. The CDR3 loop reads CASRKGQEFFSGANVLTF. The CDR3 DNA sequence: TGTGCCAGCAGGAAGGGACAGGAGTTTTTCTCTGGGGCCAACGTCCTGACTTTC. The gene calls are TRBV9 and TRBJ2-6, with TRBD1 identical over 8 bases. J was trimmed by 0 bases and V by 5 bases; bases with no gene match: 10. This CDR3 is 18 amino acids long. Per the germline V gene, CDR1 is SGDLS and CDR2 is YYNGEE.

This chain links TRBV5-1 with TRBJ2-2, with D possibly matching TRBD1 (5 bases). Per the germline V gene, CDR1 is SGHRS and CDR2 is YFSETQ. V was cut by 0 bases and J by 5 bases, with 14 bases left in between. This CDR3 contains 16 residues. The CDR3 region has the DNA TGCGCCAGCAGCTTGGTAGCCTTCAAGGGGACCGGGGAGCTGTTTTTT. The encoded protein is CASSLVAFKGTGELFF.

The genes are TRBV7-2 and TRBJ1-1; D ambiguous. CDR1 and CDR2 from the germline V gene are SGHTA and FQGNSA. There are 14 residues in the CDR3. V lost 2 bases and J 2 bases, leaving 9 bases between the germline ends. CDR3 nucleotides: TGTGCCAGCAGCTTACAACGAGTAAACACTGAAGCTTTCTTT. This gives the protein CASSLQRVNTEAFF.

The chain joins TRBV24-1 to TRBJ1-1; 7 nucleotides match TRBD1. CDR3 length: 13 residues. Germline trimming cut 7 bases from V and 3 bases from J; bases unmatched to any gene: 4. The germline V gene encodes CDR1 KGHDR and CDR2 SFDVKD. The CDR3 reads CATRGTVDTEAFF. CDR3 bases: TGTGCCACCAGGGGGACAGTGGACACTGAAGCTTTCTTT.

In this sample, this clonotype turned up a few times. The V and J genes are TRBV6-5 and TRBJ2-5; D unclear. The germline V and J ends were trimmed by 4 bases and 3 bases, with 15 bases remaining between them. Germline-derived CDR1 and CDR2 are MNHEY and SVGAGI. The CDR3 sequence is 15 residues long. The CDR3: CASSFFGELKETQYF. CDR3 nucleotides: TGTGCCAGCAGTTTCTTTGGCGAGCTCAAAGAGACCCAGTACTTC.

The chain uses TRBV19 and TRBJ1-1; no clear D gene. The CDR3 has 15 amino acids. CDR1 is LNHDA, CDR2 SQIVND, per germline (reference sequence). Between the trimmed V and J ends, which lost 5 bases and 0 bases, there was a span of 13 bases. The DNA of the CDR3 is TGTGCCAGTAGTTTCGTAGAGGTTATGAACACTGAAGCTTTCTTT. It specifies CASSFVEVMNTEAFF.

The chain couples TRBV7-9 to TRBJ1-6; 8 nucleotides match TRBD1. J was trimmed by 3 bases and V by 3 bases; bases with no gene match: 4. Germline loops: CDR1 SEHNR, CDR2 FQNEAQ (reference sequence). The length of the CDR3 is 16 residues. Written as DNA, the CDR3 is TGTGCCAGCAGCTTTACAGGGGGAGGCTATAATTCACCCCTCCACTTT. Its protein product is CASSFTGGGYNSPLHF.

This clonotype showed up just a few times. J is TRBJ2-1 and V is TRBV20-1; possible D gene TRBD2, 6 bases. Germline V lookup: CDR1 DFQATT, CDR2 SNEGSKA (reference sequence). CDR3 size: 14 residues. In nucleotides, the CDR3 is TGCAGGGATGTCGGGACTTTCTCCTACCCGGAGCAGTTCTTC. Protein sequence: CRDVGTFSYPEQFF.

This clonotype was seen only a few times. V and J are TRBV5-1 and TRBJ2-7; 8 bases are a match to TRBD2. V trimming: 6 bases; J trimming: 0 bases; junction bases outside the gene matches: 8. The germline V gene encodes CDR1 SGHRS and CDR2 YFSETQ. The CDR3 consists of 15 residues. The CDR3 here is CASNGLAGYSYEQYF. The CDR3 DNA is TGCGCCAGCAACGGGCTAGCGGGTTACTCCTACGAGCAGTACTTC.

A remark on this clonotype: One junction end does not reproduce the germline sequence, and a read error may be involved. V and J are TRBV12-3 or TRBV12-4 and TRBJ2-2; no clear D. The CDR3 has 11 amino acids. The CDR3 protein is CASTNIGELFF. In nucleotides, the CDR3 is TGTGCCAGCACCAACATCGGGGAGCTGTTTTTT.

The chain employs TRBV20-1 and TRBJ2-7; tentatively, D is TRBD1 (6 bases). The V gene's germline CDR1 is DFQATT and CDR2 SNEGSKA (reference sequence). This CDR3 has 16 residues. Trimming removed 0 bases at V and 1 base at J, with 16 bases between. CDR3: CSARDGKGTSSYEQYF. CDR3 in DNA: TGCAGTGCTAGAGACGGGAAGGGGACATCATCCTACGAGCAGTACTTC.

CDR3 sequence (DNA): TGCAGTGCTCCCCCCATAGGACTAGCGGTCTACAATGAGCAGTTCTTC. It is translated as CSAPPIGLAVYNEQFF. J is TRBJ2-1 and V is TRBV20-1; the match to TRBD2 covers 10 bases. V was pared by 5 bases and J by 3 bases, with 10 bases of the junction left unmatched. Per the germline V gene, CDR1 is DFQATT and CDR2 is SNEGSKA (reference sequence). This CDR3 is 16 amino acids long.

This clonotype was detected only a few times. This chain uses TRBV29-1 with TRBJ2-5; D is unresolved. With 0 bases removed from V and 5 bases from J, the gap between germline ends came to 7 bases. This CDR3 is 12 amino acids long. CDR1 is SQVTM, CDR2 ANQGSEA, per germline. CDR3 sequence (DNA): TGCAGCGTTGAAGAAATGGGGGAGACCCAGTACTTC. Translating gives CSVEEMGETQYF.

This clonotype was counted only a few times. The chain has TRBV12-3 or TRBV12-4 and TRBJ1-5; D is uncertain. CDR3 length: 14 residues. V was clipped by 2 bases and J by 4 bases, with 9 bases between them. CDR3 residues: CASSLSVGNQPQHF. CDR3 in DNA: TGTGCCAGCAGTTTAAGTGTCGGGAATCAGCCCCAGCATTTT.

This clonotype was recorded a few times. J is TRBJ1-2 and V is TRBV11-3; maybe TRBD1 (5 bases). Germline V gene data show CDR1 as SGHNT and CDR2 as YENEEA. Trimming stripped 4 bases from V and 4 bases from J, with 13 bases between. This CDR3 region has 14 residues. CDR3 sequence (DNA): TGTGCCAGCAGCTCGGGAGGGACCGGCTATGGCTACACCTTC. It specifies CASSSGGTGYGYTF.